This TCR beta chain was profiled in a study of blood T cell repertoires in COVID-19 (dated by TCRdb to 2020 to 2021). As for the study more broadly: The collaborator samples originated in the United States, Italy and Spain and spanned the acute and convalescent phases of COVID-19. Deeply sampled blood TCRbeta repertoires from subjects exposed to, actively infected with, or recovered from COVID-19 were included in the dataset. The material from the prospective study consisted of cDNA or gDNA derived from T cells, B-cell-depleted T cells, or PBMCs. HLA class I and class II types, where available, came from metadata supplied by the sample provider rather than from assay-based typing. The samples were drawn from the first 160 participants of the ongoing ImmuneRACE study and from roughly 1,300 subjects provided by 6 global collaborators. Sample metadata almost always included a de-identified subject ID, COVID-19 status, age in years and sex. The repertoires were released in a freely available public database intended as a resource for research on the immune response to SARS-CoV-2.

At one collaborating source in Seattle, patients were enrolled during active infection and were followed longitudinally through the course of disease. Collaborating institutions collected whole blood in K2EDTA tubes following their own protocols. For TCRbeta analysis, collaborators shipped samples as frozen whole blood, isolated PBMCs, or DNA extracted from either of those sample types. Ends trimmed: V by 3 bases, J by 4 bases; bases unmatched to a gene: 7. Via the germline V gene, CDR1 is SGHTA and CDR2 FQGNSA. The CDR3 starts with the cysteine, ends with the phenylalanine, and has 16 residues. Solely the CDR3 DNA is kept, with 48 bases framed from the first base. Worth noting for this clone: Its antigen remains unidentified. No qualities accompany the bases; no much larger clone lies one base away.

Study-wide conclusions, independent of this receptor: The amount of clinical and demographic metadata varied by source and participant and was provided uncurated.

TCRbeta CDR3 regions were amplified from genomic DNA by means of the immunoSEQ Assay, a bias-controlled multiplex PCR. The study's processing was this. The number of nucleated cells in each sample was estimated by amplification of reference gene primers within the assay. Sequence reads were collapsed and filtered to measure the absolute abundance of every unique TCRbeta CDR3 rearrangement. For each sample, productive Simpson clonality was calculated by taking the square root of Simpson's diversity index across productive rearrangements. TCRdb re-hosts the immuneACCESS table, in-frame sequences only. Its copies lack some clones; in the studies checked, an unresolved V gene accounts for under half of them, and the cause for the rest is not known. V, J and clone size are those of that table, while D and trimming were read from the DNA. This sample holds 250,000 to 350,000 clones; approximately 85% were observed only once. In total, the top ten clones hold about 1% of the sample.

The source is a human donor with COVID-19, enrolled during active disease. The donor label of this sample is uncertain. The chain is encoded by TRBV7-2 joined to TRBJ1-2, with 11 bases in between that match TRBD1. Sequencing was carried out using peripheral blood. The CDR3 region has the sequence CASSLRTGGSGYGYTF. The nucleotides are TGTGCCAGCAGCTTGCGGACAGGGGGCAGTGGCTATGGCTACACCTTC.